Following are 29 T cell receptor beta chains from one sample sequenced in a study of shared clonotypes between healthy human individuals (dated by TCRdb to about 2020). Library preparation employed the immunoSEQ multiplex PCR assay. TCRdb limited this immuneACCESS table to in-frame rearrangements with V and J called. A share of clones is missing; checked studies link under half to unresolved V genes, and the rest is unexplained. The sample table shows about 2.4 million clones, and 80% to 95% are seen once. About 0.34% of the sample rests with the top ten. Material for sequencing was naive CD4+ T cells from PBMCs. Read against the paper, the sample's cell subset or site label means: CD45RA+ positively selected. The receptors were gathered from a man younger than 30 in good health. Some clones in this sample may be carry-over from other donors' samples.

The chain has TRBV28 and TRBJ1-5, with 11 bases that match TRBD1. The length of the CDR3 is 13 residues. The V and J ends lost 6 bases and 8 bases, in that order; junction bases with no gene match: 3. Germline-derived CDR1 and CDR2 are MDHEN and SYDVKM. Written as DNA, the CDR3 is TGTGCCAGCAGCCGGACAGGGGGCAAGCCCCAGCATTTT. Translating gives CASSRTGGKPQHF.

As to this clone: The identical CDR3 is also encoded by other nucleotide sequences in the sample. The chain joins TRBV29-1 to TRBJ1-4; possible D gene TRBD1, 5 bases. The germline gives CDR1 SQVTM, CDR2 ANQGSEA. Trimming pared 4 bases from V and 2 bases from J, leaving 8 bases between. This CDR3 is 13 amino acids long. As DNA, the CDR3 is TGCAGCGTTGGGGGCAGCACTAATGAAAAACTGTTTTTT. Translating gives CSVGGSTNEKLFF.

The chain uses TRBV6-1 and TRBJ2-2, with TRBD1 matching 8 bases. CDR1 is MNHNS, CDR2 SASEGT, per germline. This CDR3 contains 15 residues. The J segment lost 4 bases and the V segment lost 5 bases, leaving 6 bases of the junction unmatched. The CDR3 DNA follows: TGTGCCAGCAGTTTACAGGGGGTCGGCACCGGGGAGCTGTTTTTT. Its protein is CASSLQGVGTGELFF.

The chain has TRBV28 and TRBJ2-4; possible D gene TRBD1, 5 bases. Trimming cost V 4 bases and J 2 bases, with 12 bases left between them. The CDR3 contains 15 residues. Germline V gene data show CDR1 as MDHEN and CDR2 as SYDVKM. The DNA for the CDR3 is TGTGCCAGCAGTTCACTTCAGGGAACCAAAAACATTCAGTACTTC. Translated, it gives CASSSLQGTKNIQYF.

The genes are TRBV18 and TRBJ2-5; TRBD2 matches at 11 bases. This CDR3 comprises 15 residues. The germline gives CDR1 KGHSH, CDR2 LQKENI. After removal of 4 bases from V and 5 bases from J, the junction contained 6 bases not matched to a gene. Here the CDR3 reads CASSLTSGSRETQYF. CDR3 sequence (DNA): TGTGCCAGCTCACTTACTAGCGGGAGTCGGGAGACCCAGTACTTC.

CDR3 nucleotide sequence: TGCGCCAGCAGCTCGGGGGTGGATAAGGAGTACTTC. Translated: CASSSGVDKEYF. The genes are TRBV5-1 and TRBJ2-4; tentative D call: TRBD2 (6 bases). The CDR3 covers 12 residues. V lost 3 bases and J 14 bases, leaving 15 bases between the germline ends. The V gene's germline CDR1 is SGHRS and CDR2 YFSETQ.

The J gene is TRBJ1-2, the V gene TRBV7-3; D possibly corresponds to TRBD1 (5 bases). The CDR3 covers 17 residues. The V end lost 0 bases, the J end lost 6 bases, and 20 bases lay between the germline ends. Germline assignment: CDR1 SGHTA and CDR2 FQGTGA. CDR3 protein: CASSLTTVIGGGDGYTF. Here the CDR3 DNA reads TGTGCCAGCAGCTTAACAACGGTAATCGGGGGAGGAGATGGCTACACCTTC.

The genes are TRBV4-1 and TRBJ1-3; tentatively, D is TRBD1 (5 bases). Trimming shortened V by 0 bases and J by 2 bases, and 8 bases separated the two germline ends. The CDR3 loop spans 15 amino acids. Germline CDR1 MGHRA, CDR2 YSYEKL. The CDR3 coding sequence is TGCGCCAGCAGCCAAGAGGGGACGGCTGGAAACACCATATATTTT. This encodes CASSQEGTAGNTIYF.

The rearrangement joins TRBV6-4 to TRBJ2-6, with a tentative D call TRBD2 (6 bases). CDR3 length equals 16 residues. Germline CDR1 is MRHNA and CDR2 is SNTAGT. Trimming shortened V by 3 bases and J by 0 bases, and 9 bases separated the two germline ends. As DNA, the CDR3 is TGTGCCAGCAGTGAAATGGGAGGCTCTGGGGCCAACGTCCTGACTTTC. This encodes CASSEMGGSGANVLTF.

CDR3 coding DNA: TGTGCCAGCAGTTTACTAGCGGGAGTTGGTGAGACCCAGTACTTC. This encodes CASSLLAGVGETQYF. The chain carries TRBV2 and TRBJ2-5, with 11 bases that match TRBD2. J gave up 5 bases and V 5 bases, and 7 bases lay outside the gene matches. The V gene's germline CDR1 is SNHLY and CDR2 FYNNEI. The length of the CDR3 is 15 residues.

The chain couples TRBV28 to TRBJ2-2; D remains unclear. The V gene's germline CDR1 is MDHEN and CDR2 SYDVKM. CDR3 size: 14 residues. V was pared by 4 bases and J by 4 bases, with 10 bases between. The CDR3 sequence is CASSSGPSTGELFF. CDR3 in DNA: TGTGCCAGCAGTTCCGGGCCCAGCACCGGGGAGCTGTTTTTT.

The chain combines TRBV18 with TRBJ1-2, with 9 bases fitting TRBD1. V lost 3 bases and J lost 7; bases outside the gene matches: 3. CDR1 and CDR2 (germline): KGHSH, LQKENI. The CDR3 has 13 amino acids. CDR3 coding DNA: TGTGCCAGCTCACCCGGGACAGGGACTGGCTACACCTTC. Translating it yields CASSPGTGTGYTF.

V and J are TRBV5-6 and TRBJ2-5; D remains unclear. V was shortened by 0 bases and J by 5 bases, with 14 bases between the two germline ends. The CDR3 sequence is 15 residues long. CDR1 and CDR2 (germline): SGHDT, YYEEEE. The DNA for the CDR3 is TGTGCCAGCAGCTTGGCCGGCCTAAGGGTTGAGACCCAGTACTTC. It translates to CASSLAGLRVETQYF.

This clone was seen just once. The chain recombines TRBV7-8 with TRBJ2-7; tentatively, D is TRBD1 (7 bases). Germline lookup yields CDR1 SGHVS and CDR2 FQNEAQ. The CDR3 is made up of 15 amino acids. The V end lost 4 bases, the J end lost 2 bases, and 15 bases lay between the germline ends. The CDR3 region is CASSSLAGGTYEQYF. CDR3 sequence (DNA): TGTGCCAGCAGCTCCCTGGCAGGGGGGACCTACGAGCAGTACTTC.

The chain uses TRBV28 and TRBJ1-1; unclear D gene. The CDR3 length is 11 residues. Germline CDR1 and CDR2: MDHEN and SYDVKM. V was cut by 1 base and J by 9 bases, with 6 bases left in between. CDR3 bases: TGTGCCAGCAGTTTATTTGAGCAAGCTTTCTTT. Protein sequence: CASSLFEQAFF.

This sequence joins TRBV28 and TRBJ2-5, with 8 bases that match TRBD1. The germline V gene has CDR1 MDHEN and CDR2 SYDVKM. Trimming took 5 bases from V and 4 from J; bases not matched to a gene: 9. The CDR3 sequence is 15 residues long. CDR3 amino acids: CASSPDRARGETQYF. The DNA for the CDR3 is TGTGCCAGCAGTCCGGACAGGGCTAGGGGAGAGACCCAGTACTTC.

Only one count was recorded for this clone. The V and J genes are TRBV13 and TRBJ2-3; a possible D gene is TRBD2 (6 bases). V lost 6 bases to trimming and J lost 3 bases, with 13 bases between them. This CDR3 has 14 amino acids. Per the germline V gene, CDR1 is PRHDT and CDR2 is FYEKMQ (reference sequence). CDR3 nucleotides: TGTGCCAGCAGACCGGTGGGGGGTACAGATACGCAGTATTTT. Residues: CASRPVGGTDTQYF.

The chain couples TRBV27 to TRBJ1-1, with TRBD1 matching 10 bases. The ends lost 5 bases at V and 5 bases at J; junction bases unmatched: 2. Germline CDR1 reads MNHEY; CDR2 reads SMNVEV (reference sequence). The CDR3 runs to 13 residues. The CDR3 spells CASSQGQGTEAFF. In nucleotides, the CDR3 is TGTGCCAGCAGTCAGGGACAGGGGACTGAAGCTTTCTTT.

This chain links TRBV18 with TRBJ2-5; D not resolved. Trimming removed 3 bases from V and 5 bases from J, with 19 bases in between. The length of the CDR3 is 16 residues. Germline values: CDR1 KGHSH, CDR2 LQKENI. The CDR3 sequence is CASSPLSTPQGETQYF. Here the CDR3 DNA reads TGTGCCAGCTCACCTCTCTCCACCCCGCAAGGGGAGACCCAGTACTTC.

This rearrangement joins TRBV28 to TRBJ2-7; 10 nucleotides align to TRBD2. The V gene end was trimmed by 10 bases and the J gene end by 5 bases; junction bases not matched to a gene: 8. The CDR3 is made up of 13 amino acids. Germline V gives CDR1 MDHEN, CDR2 SYDVKM. DNA of the CDR3: TGTGCCAACTCTCCTAGCGGGAGTGACGAGCAGTACTTC. Protein: CANSPSGSDEQYF.

This sequence joins TRBV19 and TRBJ1-2; no firm D call. Germline V gene sequence: CDR1 LNHDA, CDR2 SQIVND (reference sequence). Deletions cut 6 bases from V and 4 bases from J, with 15 bases between. The CDR3 is made up of 14 amino acids. Here the CDR3 DNA reads TGTGCCAGTAGGCCCTTTGAGGCGATCTATGGCTACACCTTC. Protein sequence: CASRPFEAIYGYTF.

V gene TRBV2 combines with J gene TRBJ2-5; tentatively, D is TRBD1 (6 bases). CDR1 is SNHLY, CDR2 FYNNEI, per germline. Trimming took off 6 bases at V and 8 bases at J, with 22 bases between the two ends. The CDR3 has 15 residues. The CDR3 DNA sequence: TGTGCCAGCAGGGGGGCTAGCTCTAAAAAGGGCACCCAGTACTTC. Translating gives CASRGASSKKGTQYF.

The CDR3 region has the DNA TGCGCCAGCAGCCAAGAGGGGACAGGAATCTACGAGCAGTACTTC. Translation gives CASSQEGTGIYEQYF. This chain uses TRBV4-1 with TRBJ2-7; 8 nucleotides align to TRBD1. Germline V gene lookup returns CDR1 MGHRA and CDR2 YSYEKL. The CDR3 runs to 15 residues. J was trimmed by 3 bases and V by 0 bases; bases with no gene match: 4.

The chain joins TRBV19 to TRBJ2-6, with no clear D. Trimming shortened V by 5 bases and J by 2 bases, and 4 bases separated the two germline ends. There are 13 residues in the CDR3. Germline V gene data show CDR1 as LNHDA and CDR2 as SQIVND (reference sequence). The CDR3 loop is CASSQAGANVLTF. CDR3 in DNA: TGTGCCAGTAGTCAGGCTGGGGCCAACGTCCTGACTTTC.

The chain links TRBV7-9 to TRBJ2-2; D is unclear. The V gene lost 5 bases and the J gene lost 5 bases, with 12 bases spanning the gap. The V gene's germline CDR1 is SEHNR and CDR2 FQNEAQ (reference sequence). The CDR3 totals 14 residues. CDR3 protein: CASSGVPGTGELFF. DNA of the CDR3: TGTGCCAGCAGCGGAGTCCCCGGGACCGGGGAGCTGTTTTTT.

The chain uses TRBV11-2 and TRBJ1-4, with 8 bases aligning to TRBD1. CDR1 SGHAT and CDR2 FQNNGV come from the germline V gene. V lost 5 bases and J lost 7; bases outside the gene matches: 6. The CDR3 contains 14 residues. This CDR3 is CASSLQGGGEKLFF. In DNA form, the CDR3 reads TGTGCCAGCAGCCTACAGGGGGGAGGTGAAAAACTGTTTTTT.

CDR3 bases: TGTGCCAGCAGTCCCTGGGGGGGACACACCGGGGAGCTGTTTTTT. Its protein is CASSPWGGHTGELFF. This chain uses TRBV28 with TRBJ2-2; TRBD2 matches at 7 bases. Germline assignment: CDR1 MDHEN and CDR2 SYDVKM. V shed 5 bases and J 3 bases; nucleotides not matched to a gene: 6. The CDR3 sequence is 15 residues long.

The V call is TRBV28, the J call TRBJ2-7, with 14 bases aligning to TRBD2. Looked up from germline, CDR1 is MDHEN and CDR2 is SYDVKM. The ends lost 2 bases at V and 6 bases at J; junction bases unmatched: 3. The CDR3 contains 15 residues. In nucleotides, the CDR3 is TGTGCCAGCAGTTTAAGACTAGCGGGAGGGAGCGAGCAGTACTTC. Its protein is CASSLRLAGGSEQYF. Based on the CDR3 plus reference TRBV28 and TRBJ2-7, the full variable domain is DVKVTQSSRYLVKRTGEKVFLECVQDMDHENMFWYRQDPGLGLRLIYFSYDVKMKEKGDIPEGYSVSREKKERFSLILESASTNQTSMYLCASSLRLAGGSEQYFGPGTRLTVT.

The chain recombines TRBV5-1 with TRBJ2-2; unclear D gene. The CDR3 loop spans 14 amino acids. Germline lookup yields CDR1 SGHRS and CDR2 YFSETQ. Trimming removed 6 bases from V and 1 base from J, with 10 bases in between. CDR3: CASKDWENTGELFF. Here the CDR3 DNA reads TGCGCCAGCAAGGATTGGGAGAACACCGGGGAGCTGTTTTTT.